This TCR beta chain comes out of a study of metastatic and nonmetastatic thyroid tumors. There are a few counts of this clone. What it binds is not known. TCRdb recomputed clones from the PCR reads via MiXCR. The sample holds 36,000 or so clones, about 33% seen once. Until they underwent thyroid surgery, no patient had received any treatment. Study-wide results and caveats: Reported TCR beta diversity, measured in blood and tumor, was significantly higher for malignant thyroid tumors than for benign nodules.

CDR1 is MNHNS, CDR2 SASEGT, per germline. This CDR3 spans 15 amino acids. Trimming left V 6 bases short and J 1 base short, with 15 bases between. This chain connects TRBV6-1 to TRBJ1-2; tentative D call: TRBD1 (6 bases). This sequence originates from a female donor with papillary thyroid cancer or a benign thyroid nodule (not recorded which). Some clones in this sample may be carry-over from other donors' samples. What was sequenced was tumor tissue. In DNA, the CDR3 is TGTGCCAGCAGCCCCCGGGACAAACGTAACTATGGCTACACCTTC. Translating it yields CASSPRDKRNYGYTF.